What follows are 23 T cell receptor beta chains derived from one specimen sequenced in a study of CD8 T cell repertoires and HIV-1 epitope variants. The table came from immunoSEQ multiplex PCR; TCRdb's copy has only in-frame clones and leaves some out. This sample has approximately 90,000 clones, with over 70% found just once. Input material: uncultured baseline CD8+ T cells from peripheral blood mononuclear cells (PBMCs). Receptors were obtained from a male donor with HIV.

The DNA of the CDR3 is TGCGCCAGCAGCCAGGGGGAGAGGACCGGGGAGCTGTTTTTT. It encodes CASSQGERTGELFF. This chain joins TRBV4-1 and TRBJ2-2; perhaps D is TRBD1 or TRBD2 (5 bases each). This CDR3 is built from 14 residues. The V end was cut by 3 bases, the J end by 5 bases, with 10 bases between. The germline gives CDR1 MGHRA, CDR2 YSYEKL.

This chain links TRBV2 with TRBJ2-2; 10 bases are a match to TRBD2. The CDR3 is 17 amino acids. Germline V gene data show CDR1 as SNHLY and CDR2 as FYNNEI. Trimming cost V 1 base and J 0 bases; bases outside gene matches: 2. CDR3: CASSEGTSGPNTGELFF. The CDR3 nucleotides are TGTGCCAGCAGTGAAGGGACTAGCGGACCGAACACCGGGGAGCTGTTTTTT.

The chain links TRBV28 to TRBJ2-5, with TRBD1 matching over 9 bases. Germline CDR1 is MDHEN and CDR2 is SYDVKM. This CDR3 has 16 residues. Trimming at V came to 6 bases and at J to 3 bases, leaving 11 bases not matched to a gene. CDR3 loop: CASRPTAGQGEETQYF. The CDR3 DNA sequence: TGTGCCAGCAGACCAACGGCGGGACAGGGAGAAGAGACCCAGTACTTC.

The chain carries TRBV30 and TRBJ1-5; D is uncertain. Between the trimmed V and J ends, which lost 3 bases and 10 bases, there was a span of 10 bases. Germline values: CDR1 GTSNPN, CDR2 SVGIG (reference sequence). CDR3 size: 11 residues. DNA for the CDR3: TGTGCCTGGAGATCAGGTGGCCCCCAGCATTTT. The encoded protein is CAWRSGGPQHF.

The V call is TRBV6-5, the J call TRBJ2-7; D uncertain. Trimming removed 6 bases at V and 3 bases at J, with 9 bases between. The CDR3 loop spans 12 amino acids. Germline assignment: CDR1 MNHEY and CDR2 SVGAGI. The CDR3 spells CASSPGYYEQYF. CDR3 bases: TGTGCCAGCAGCCCTGGTTACTACGAGCAGTACTTC.

In DNA form, the CDR3 reads TGTGCCAGCAGTTACCAGGGGGCGCGGGGCTACACCTTC. Its protein is CASSYQGARGYTF. V is TRBV25-1 and J is TRBJ1-2; 8 bases are shared with TRBD1. Per germline, CDR1 MGHDK and CDR2 SYGVNS. The ends lost 5 bases at V and 8 bases at J; junction bases unmatched: 7. The CDR3 length is 13 residues.

The chain couples TRBV29-1 to TRBJ1-1; TRBD1 matches 9 bases. The CDR3 contains 13 residues. CDR1 SQVTM and CDR2 ANQGSEA come from the germline V gene. With V trimmed by 5 bases and J by 4 bases, 5 bases remained unmatched. The CDR3 nucleotides read TGCAGCGTTCTGGACAGGGGAATCACTGAAGCTTTCTTT. Residues: CSVLDRGITEAFF.

This clone was seen a single time. The rearrangement uses TRBV27 and TRBJ2-7, with D hard to call. This CDR3 contains 16 residues. CDR1 is MNHEY, CDR2 SMNVEV, per germline (reference sequence). V lost 0 bases to trimming and J lost 1 base, with 13 bases between them. CDR3 amino acids: CASSLSRKVSSYEQYF. Written as DNA, the CDR3 is TGTGCCAGCAGTTTATCCCGAAAAGTCAGTTCCTACGAGCAGTACTTC.

The CDR3 nucleotides are TGTGCCAGCAAGATAATAGCGGGAGGCGCCAAAAACATTCAGTACTTC. It encodes CASKIIAGGAKNIQYF. The chain combines TRBV6-6 with TRBJ2-4; 10 bases fit TRBD2. In germline, CDR1 is MNHNY, CDR2 SVGAGI (reference sequence). This CDR3 spans 16 amino acids. J gave up 1 base and V 7 bases, and 7 bases lay outside the gene matches.

The V call is TRBV20-1, the J call TRBJ1-2; no clear D gene. This CDR3 has 11 amino acids. The ends were cut back, 6 bases at V and 4 bases at J, with 9 bases in the middle. Germline CDR1 DFQATT, CDR2 SNEGSKA (reference sequence). CDR3 DNA sequence: TGCAGTGCCGCGGGGATCTATGGCTACACCTTC. Translation gives CSAAGIYGYTF.

The rearrangement links TRBV6-5 to TRBJ1-1; 7 bases are shared with TRBD1. The CDR3 is 15 residues long. The germline V gene encodes CDR1 MNHEY and CDR2 SVGAGI. V was pared by 6 bases and J by 0 bases, with 7 bases of the junction left unmatched. The CDR3 region has the DNA TGTGCCAGCAGACCCGGGACAGCCTTGAACACTGAAGCTTTCTTT. Translation gives CASRPGTALNTEAFF.

The J gene is TRBJ1-2, the V gene TRBV6-5, with 8 bases that match TRBD1. This CDR3 contains 12 residues. The junction had 7 bases not matched to a gene; V was cut back by 8 bases and J by 8 bases. Looked up from germline, CDR1 is MNHEY and CDR2 is SVGAGI. The CDR3 DNA follows: TGTGCCAGCTCGACAGGGGAGAACGGCTACACCTTC. Its protein product is CASSTGENGYTF.

The chain couples TRBV6-6 to TRBJ2-3; 8 nucleotides agree with TRBD2. CDR1 is MNHNY, CDR2 SVGAGI, per germline (reference sequence). The CDR3 is made up of 14 amino acids. J lost 5 bases, V lost 8 bases, and 9 bases had no gene match. This CDR3 is CASREGSMGDTQYF. The CDR3 DNA is TGTGCCAGCCGGGAGGGGTCCATGGGAGATACGCAGTATTTT.

This clone is medium-sized within its sample. The chain carries TRBV27 and TRBJ1-4; TRBD1 is a possible D gene (5 bases). Germline CDR1 reads MNHEY; CDR2 reads SMNVEV (reference sequence). This CDR3 region has 16 residues. V lost 5 bases and J lost 3, with 16 bases in between. CDR3 amino acids: CASSPLAAGSNEKLFF. The CDR3 DNA reads as TGTGCCAGCAGTCCCCTAGCGGCAGGGTCTAATGAAAAACTGTTTTTT.

The chain carries TRBV11-2 and TRBJ2-7; D gene uncertain. The CDR3 has 17 amino acids. V was clipped by 1 base and J by 0 bases, with 16 bases between them. CDR1 is SGHAT, CDR2 FQNNGV, per germline. CDR3 coding DNA: TGTGCCAGCAGCTTAGTTCGTCTGCCAGTTCCCTCCTACGAGCAGTACTTC. The encoded protein is CASSLVRLPVPSYEQYF.

The chain joins TRBV2 to TRBJ2-1; TRBD1 agrees at 7 bases. J lost 8 bases, V lost 4 bases, and 11 bases had no gene match. The CDR3 is 15 amino acids. In germline, CDR1 is SNHLY, CDR2 FYNNEI. The DNA for the CDR3 is TGTGCCAGCAGTGCATCGACAGGGCTTTCGGATGAGCAGTTCTTC. Protein sequence: CASSASTGLSDEQFF.

This rearrangement joins TRBV28 to TRBJ1-2; unclear D gene. The germline V and J ends were trimmed by 3 bases and 4 bases, with 12 bases remaining between them. This CDR3 comprises 14 residues. Germline V gene data show CDR1 as MDHEN and CDR2 as SYDVKM. CDR3 in amino acids: CASSFGLKSYGYTF. DNA of the CDR3: TGTGCCAGCAGTTTCGGGCTGAAATCCTATGGCTACACCTTC.

The genes are TRBV4-1 and TRBJ2-5; D is possibly TRBD2 (6 bases). The CDR3 sequence is 16 residues long. The V and J ends lost 2 bases and 1 base respectively, with 14 bases between them. Germline V gives CDR1 MGHRA, CDR2 YSYEKL. CDR3 loop: CASSQTLGGAQETQYF. The DNA for the CDR3 is TGCGCCAGCAGCCAAACCCTCGGGGGAGCCCAAGAGACCCAGTACTTC.

This chain joins TRBV27 and TRBJ2-7; TRBD1 aligns across 9 bases. Germline V gene sequence: CDR1 MNHEY, CDR2 SMNVEV (reference sequence). The junction had 8 bases not matched to a gene; V was cut back by 5 bases and J by 6 bases. The CDR3 totals 14 residues. CDR3 amino acids: CASSIRDRVLEQYF. In DNA form, the CDR3 reads TGTGCCAGCAGTATCCGGGACAGGGTCCTCGAGCAGTACTTC.

The chain couples TRBV10-3 to TRBJ2-1; 7 bases match TRBD2. J lost 6 bases, V lost 8 bases, and 7 bases had no gene match. The CDR3 consists of 13 residues. Germline CDR1 reads ENHRY; CDR2 reads SYGVKD. The CDR3 protein is CAISSSGLNEQFF. CDR3 in DNA: TGTGCCATCTCTTCTAGCGGCCTCAATGAGCAGTTCTTC.

The chain links TRBV6-5 to TRBJ2-5; a possible D gene is TRBD1 (6 bases). The CDR3 length is 15 residues. CDR1 is MNHEY and CDR2 is SVGAGI in the germline V gene. Trimming stripped 6 bases from V and 0 bases from J, with 14 bases between. CDR3 sequence: CASRGIRGYQETQYF. CDR3 coding DNA: TGTGCCAGCAGGGGGATCAGGGGTTACCAAGAGACCCAGTACTTC.

The chain uses TRBV29-1 and TRBJ1-4; 7 positions match TRBD1. Per the germline V gene, CDR1 is SQVTM and CDR2 is ANQGSEA. The CDR3 spans 13 residues. V was pared by 5 bases and J by 7 bases, with 7 bases of the junction left unmatched. The CDR3 here is CSVQAGTVEKLFF. CDR3 coding DNA: TGCAGCGTTCAAGCTGGGACAGTTGAAAAACTGTTTTTT.

Notes on this clone: At the DNA level, this CDR3 is encoded by other sequences in the same sample as well. The genes are TRBV2 and TRBJ2-1; 10 positions match TRBD2. Germline values: CDR1 SNHLY, CDR2 FYNNEI. The CDR3 sequence is 12 residues long. With V trimmed by 10 bases and J by 7 bases, 4 bases remained unmatched. The CDR3 reads CATGLARNEQFF. CDR3 coding DNA: TGTGCCACGGGACTAGCGAGGAATGAGCAGTTCTTC.